This TCR beta chain was found in a study of technical replicates of blood from several donors. The data were produced by immunoSEQ multiplex PCR, yet TCRdb's version contains in-frame clones alone and is incomplete. The table has 51,000 or so clones, approximately 90% seen once. J gave up 1 base and V 1 base, and 15 bases lay outside the gene matches. The CDR3 extends over 19 amino acids. Germline V lookup: CDR1 SGHTA, CDR2 FQGNSA. Sequenced input: PBMCs. The TCR originated in a human donor in good health. Some clones in this sample may be carry-over from other donors' samples. The rearrangement uses TRBV7-2 and TRBJ1-2, with 7 bases identical to TRBD1. The CDR3 bases are TGTGCCAGCAGCTTAGTGGGTTACGGTCCGGGACAGCATAACTATGGCTACACCTTC. Its translation: CASSLVGYGPGQHNYGYTF.